This T cell receptor (beta chain) derives from a study of regulatory T cells in long-lasting Graves disease. Time point noted: newly diagnosed GD, antithyroid drugs for less than 3 months. PBMC RNA served as the TCR library source. The table lists this clonotype with many counts. The TCR beta library used iRepertoire HTBI primers with Arm-PCR amplification of CDR3. TCRdb recomputed calls from the multiplex PCR reads with MiXCR, one row per CDR3 protein. The table lists almost 450,000 distinct CDR3 sequences, about 15% of them singletons, with about 10% in the top ten. The CDR3 extends over 13 amino acids. Germline V gene lookup returns CDR1 DFQATT and CDR2 SNEGSKA (reference sequence). V lost 2 bases to trimming and J lost 4 bases, with 11 bases between them. The same sample was also studied in work on T cells in Graves' hyperthyroidism and ophthalmopathy. That work adds: The diagnoses drew upon clinical symptoms, serum thyroxine and TRAb, thyroid ultrasound and orbital computed tomography. The TCR CDR3 was amplified in a first-round RT-PCR using the HTBI primer set.

The V and J genes are TRBV20-1 and TRBJ2-5; weak D call: TRBD2 (5 bases). This clonotype originated in a woman aged 25 to 45 with Graves disease. Sequences were derived from peripheral blood mononuclear cells (PBMCs), sampled at new diagnosis, from a patient treated with antithyroid drugs. CDR3 bases: TGCAGTGCTAGACGGGGAGTCGGAGAGACCCAGTACTTC. This gives the protein CSARRGVGETQYF.